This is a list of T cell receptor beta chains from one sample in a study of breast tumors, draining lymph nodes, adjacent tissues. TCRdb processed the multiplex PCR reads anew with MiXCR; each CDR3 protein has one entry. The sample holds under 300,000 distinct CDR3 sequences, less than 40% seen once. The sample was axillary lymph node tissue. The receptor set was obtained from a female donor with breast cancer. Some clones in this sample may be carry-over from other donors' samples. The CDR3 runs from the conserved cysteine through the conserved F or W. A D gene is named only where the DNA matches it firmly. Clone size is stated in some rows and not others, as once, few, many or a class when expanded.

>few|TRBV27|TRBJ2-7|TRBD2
CASSLQTSGNYEQYF
TGTGCCAGCAGTTTACAGACTAGCGGGAACTACGAGCAGTACTTC
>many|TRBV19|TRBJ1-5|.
CASSIQGRAFQPQHF
TGTGCCAGTAGTATTCAGGGCAGGGCCTTTCAGCCCCAGCATTTT
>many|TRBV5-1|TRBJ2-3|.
CASSARGDTQYF
TGCGCCAGCAGCGCGCGGGGAGATACGCAGTATTTT
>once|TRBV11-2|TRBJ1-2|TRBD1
CASSLESGQGGYTF
TGTGCCAGCAGCTTAGAGTCGGGACAGGGAGGCTACACCTTC
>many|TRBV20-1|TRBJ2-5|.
CSAKASTTPETQYF
TGCAGTGCTAAAGCTTCAACTACCCCGGAGACCCAGTACTTC
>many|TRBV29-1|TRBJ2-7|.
CSVKPTHTSYEQYF
TGCAGCGTTAAGCCAACCCATACCTCCTACGAGCAGTACTTC
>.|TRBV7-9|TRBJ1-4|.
CASSLKLAGRGGEKLFF
TGTGCCAGCAGCTTGAAACTAGCGGGCAGGGGAGGTGAAAAACTGTTTTTT
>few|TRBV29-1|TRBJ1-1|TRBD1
CSGRQGAGTEAFF
TGCAGCGGCCGACAGGGGGCGGGCACTGAAGCTTTCTTT
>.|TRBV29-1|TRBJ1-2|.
CSVGAFYGYTF
TGCAGCGTTGGGGCCTTCTATGGCTACACCTTC
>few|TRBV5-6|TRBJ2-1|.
CASSETGLGNEQFF
TGTGCCAGCAGCGAAACAGGGCTTGGCAATGAGCAGTTCTTC
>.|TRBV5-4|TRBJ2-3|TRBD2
CASSSGLAGVGEQYF
TGTGCCAGCAGCTCAGGACTAGCGGGAGTCGGTGAGCAGTATTTT
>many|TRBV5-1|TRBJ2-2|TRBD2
CASSLAMGLAGADGELFF
TGCGCCAGCAGCTTGGCCATGGGACTAGCGGGCGCCGACGGGGAGCTGTTTTTT
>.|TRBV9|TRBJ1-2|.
CASSVWEGGGNTF
TGTGCCAGCAGCGTATGGGAGGGAGGTGGAAACACCTTC
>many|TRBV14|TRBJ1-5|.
CASSLAGSNQPQHF
TGTGCCAGCAGCCTCGCAGGGAGCAATCAGCCCCAGCATTTT
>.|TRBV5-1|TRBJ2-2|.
CASGENTGELFF
TGCGCCAGCGGGGAGAACACCGGGGAGCTGTTTTTT
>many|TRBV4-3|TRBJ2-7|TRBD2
CASSQDGVSGAYEQYF
TGCGCCAGCAGCCAAGATGGGGTTAGCGGGGCCTACGAGCAGTACTTC
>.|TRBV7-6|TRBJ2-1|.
CASSPIRDTYNEQSF
TGTGCCAGCAGCCCAATTAGGGACACCTACAATGAGCAGTCCTTC
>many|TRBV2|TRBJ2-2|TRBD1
CASSRQGSNTGELFF
TGTGCCAGTAGCAGACAGGGATCGAACACCGGGGAGCTGTTTTTT
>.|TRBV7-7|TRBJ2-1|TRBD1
CASSFPSRGTGRNNEQFF
TGTGCTAGCAGCTTTCCCAGCAGAGGGACAGGGAGAAACAATGAGCAGTTCTTC
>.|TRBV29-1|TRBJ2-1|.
CSATLGGNEQFF
TGCAGCGCCACCCTAGGGGGCAATGAGCAGTTCTTC
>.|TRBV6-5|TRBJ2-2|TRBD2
CASIPSGRTNTGELFF
TGTGCCAGCATCCCCAGCGGGAGAACGAACACCGGGGAGCTGTTTTTT
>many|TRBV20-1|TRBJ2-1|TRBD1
CSVGQGRNEQFF
TGCAGTGTCGGACAGGGGCGCAATGAGCAGTTCTTC
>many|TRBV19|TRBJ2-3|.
CASGVRDTQYF
TGTGCCAGTGGGGTAAGGGATACGCAGTATTTT
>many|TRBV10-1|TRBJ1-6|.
CASSDGTLKNSPLHF
TGCGCCAGCAGCGACGGGACACTCAAGAATTCACCCCTCCACTTT